This is a list of T cell receptor beta chains from one sample in a study of T cells after yellow fever vaccination. TCRdb reprocessed the 5' RACE reads with MiXCR, giving one entry per CDR3 protein. In the table there are nearly 550,000 distinct CDR3 sequences, roughly 21% of which are singletons. Material: PBMCs, obtained 15 days after the yellow fever booster vaccination. These receptors were taken from a man aged 30 to 39 who received the YFV17D yellow fever vaccine. The CDR3 runs from the conserved cysteine through the conserved F or W. The D gene is left open where the match is weak. Only part of the rows carry a size: once, few, many, or a class if the clone is expanded.

D: NA; V: TRBV7-6; size: few; J: TRBJ2-7; CDR3: CASSFEVDYEQYF; DNA: TGTGCCAGCAGCTTCGAGGTAGACTACGAGCAGTACTTC
D: NA; V: TRBV13; size: few; J: TRBJ2-3; CDR3: CASSLGSPSAGTDTQYF; DNA: TGTGCCAGCAGCTTAGGCTCCCCCAGCGCCGGCACAGATACGCAGTATTTT
D: TRBD1; V: TRBV7-2; size: NA; J: TRBJ2-1; CDR3: CASSFGTAYNEQFF; DNA: TGTGCCAGCAGCTTCGGGACAGCCTACAATGAGCAGTTCTTC
D: NA; V: TRBV4-3; size: few; J: TRBJ2-2; CDR3: CASSQDDRTNTGELFF; DNA: TGCGCCAGCAGCCAAGATGACAGGACGAACACCGGGGAGCTGTTTTTT
D: NA; V: TRBV12-3/TRBV12-4; size: NA; J: TRBJ2-1; CDR3: CASSPAGGGYEQFF; DNA: TGTGCCAGCAGCCCCGCAGGAGGAGGCTATGAGCAGTTCTTC
D: NA; V: TRBV15; size: NA; J: TRBJ2-7; CDR3: CATSSGPSDEQYF; DNA: TGTGCCACCAGCAGCGGCCCTTCGGACGAGCAGTACTTC
D: TRBD2; V: TRBV10-1; size: NA; J: TRBJ2-5; CDR3: CASSASGSEETQYF; DNA: TGCGCCAGCAGTGCCAGCGGGAGTGAAGAGACCCAGTACTTC
D: TRBD2; V: TRBV9; size: few; J: TRBJ2-1; CDR3: CASSVARTSGRDLNEQFF; DNA: TGTGCCAGCAGCGTAGCACGGACTAGCGGGAGGGACTTGAATGAGCAGTTCTTC
D: TRBD1; V: TRBV6-4; size: NA; J: TRBJ2-6; CDR3: CASSDRQGSTGANVLTF; DNA: TGTGCCAGCAGTGATCGACAGGGGTCAACGGGGGCCAACGTCCTGACTTTC
D: NA; V: TRBV12-3/TRBV12-4; size: few; J: TRBJ2-1; CDR3: CASSLLTTKQFF; DNA: TGTGCCAGCAGTTTGCTGACCACAAAACAGTTCTTC
D: TRBD2; V: TRBV28; size: NA; J: TRBJ2-7; CDR3: CASTLAGGAYEQYF; DNA: TGTGCCAGCACCCTAGCGGGAGGCGCCTACGAGCAGTACTTC
D: TRBD2; V: TRBV2; size: NA; J: TRBJ2-5; CDR3: CASPVRRLAVQETQYF; DNA: TGTGCCAGCCCCGTGAGGAGACTAGCGGTTCAAGAGACCCAGTACTTC
D: NA; V: TRBV5-1; size: NA; J: TRBJ2-3; CDR3: CASSPATVDTQYF; DNA: TGCGCCAGCAGCCCAGCAACTGTGGATACGCAGTATTTT
D: NA; V: TRBV4-3; size: NA; J: TRBJ2-2; CDR3: CASSRATSGVVTGELFF; DNA: TGCGCCAGCAGCCGGGCCACCTCGGGAGTTGTCACCGGGGAGCTGTTTTTT
D: NA; V: TRBV18; size: few; J: TRBJ2-7; CDR3: CASSPPGHGSSYEQYF; DNA: TGTGCCAGCTCACCACCGGGCCACGGGAGTTCCTACGAGCAGTACTTC
D: NA; V: TRBV12-3/TRBV12-4; size: NA; J: TRBJ2-5; CDR3: CASSPPGQTTQYF; DNA: TGTGCCAGCAGTCCCCCGGGCCAAACAACCCAGTACTTC
D: NA; V: TRBV7-3; size: NA; J: TRBJ1-1; CDR3: CASSLTKDTEAFF; DNA: TGTGCCAGCAGCTTAACAAAGGACACTGAAGCTTTCTTT
D: TRBD2; V: TRBV20-1; size: NA; J: TRBJ2-3; CDR3: CSASGLAGGPPPTDTQYF; DNA: TGCAGTGCTTCGGGACTAGCGGGAGGGCCACCCCCCACAGATACGCAGTATTTT
D: NA; V: TRBV7-9; size: many; J: TRBJ1-3; CDR3: CASSLGGNTIYF; DNA: TGTGCCAGCAGCTTAGGGGGAAACACCATATATTTT
D: TRBD1; V: TRBV12-3/TRBV12-4; size: few; J: TRBJ1-1; CDR3: CASSSRDRGREAFF; DNA: TGTGCCAGCAGTTCCAGGGACAGGGGTCGTGAAGCTTTCTTT
D: NA; V: TRBV6-2/TRBV6-3; size: NA; J: TRBJ2-7; CDR3: CASSYRLISKLGPAGYEQYF; DNA: TGTGCCAGCAGTTACCGTCTGATCTCCAAGCTTGGACCCGCGGGGTACGAGCAGTACTTC
D: NA; V: TRBV4-3; size: NA; J: TRBJ2-1; CDR3: CASSQDLRGGPYNEQFF; DNA: TGCGCCAGCAGCCAAGATCTTCGGGGCGGACCCTACAATGAGCAGTTCTTC
D: TRBD1; V: TRBV11-2; size: few; J: TRBJ2-7; CDR3: CAGQGGGYEQYF; DNA: TGTGCCGGACAGGGGGGCGGCTACGAGCAGTACTTC
D: NA; V: TRBV19; size: NA; J: TRBJ2-3; CDR3: CASSMDSAYTDTQYF; DNA: TGTGCCAGTAGTATGGATTCAGCCTACACAGATACGCAGTATTTT
D: NA; V: TRBV6-6; size: NA; J: TRBJ2-5; CDR3: CASSGGQQTQYF; DNA: TGTGCCAGCAGTGGCGGTCAACAGACCCAGTACTTC
D: TRBD2; V: TRBV4-2; size: NA; J: TRBJ2-1; CDR3: CASSQDWEGPYGNEQFF; DNA: TGTGCCAGCAGCCAGGATTGGGAGGGCCCTTATGGCAATGAGCAGTTCTTC
D: NA; V: TRBV30; size: NA; J: TRBJ2-7; CDR3: CAWSVNPGAYEQYF; DNA: TGTGCCTGGAGTGTAAATCCGGGGGCCTACGAGCAGTACTTC
D: TRBD2; V: TRBV7-8; size: NA; J: TRBJ2-7; CDR3: CASSLGMAGGYEQYF; DNA: TGTGCCAGCAGCTTAGGGATGGCGGGGGGATACGAGCAGTACTTC
D: NA; V: TRBV7-9; size: few; J: TRBJ1-4; CDR3: CASSLAQHQEKLFF; DNA: TGTGCCAGCAGCTTAGCGCAACACCAAGAAAAACTGTTTTTT
D: TRBD2; V: TRBV7-2; size: few; J: TRBJ2-1; CDR3: CASSSLGLAGDEQFF; DNA: TGTGCCAGCAGCTCACTGGGACTAGCGGGCGATGAGCAGTTCTTC
D: TRBD1; V: TRBV12-3/TRBV12-4; size: NA; J: TRBJ2-5; CDR3: CASSFQGDRETQYF; DNA: TGTGCCAGCAGTTTTCAGGGGGATCGGGAGACCCAGTACTTC
D: NA; V: TRBV4-3; size: NA; J: TRBJ2-3; CDR3: CASSQEGGRGITDTQYF; DNA: TGCGCCAGCAGCCAGGAAGGCGGTAGGGGCATCACAGATACGCAGTATTTT
D: TRBD1; V: TRBV20-1; size: NA; J: TRBJ2-2; CDR3: CSALPGTAVTGELFF; DNA: TGCAGTGCTCTCCCAGGGACAGCGGTCACCGGGGAGCTGTTTTTT
D: NA; V: TRBV7-8; size: few; J: TRBJ2-6; CDR3: CASSFPNVLTF; DNA: TGTGCCAGCAGCTTTCCCAACGTCCTGACTTTC
D: NA; V: TRBV6-1; size: few; J: TRBJ2-3; CDR3: CASSKGLSDTQYF; DNA: TGTGCCAGCAGTAAGGGTTTATCAGATACGCAGTATTTT
D: NA; V: TRBV5-1; size: NA; J: TRBJ2-3; CDR3: CASSLGRAGDTQYF; DNA: TGCGCCAGCAGCTTGGGGAGGGCCGGGGATACGCAGTATTTT
D: NA; V: TRBV27; size: many; J: TRBJ2-2; CDR3: CASSFQGIGELFF; DNA: TGCGCCAGCAGTTTTCAGGGAATCGGGGAGCTGTTTTTT
D: TRBD2; V: TRBV28; size: few; J: TRBJ2-3; CDR3: CASSRSGSGDTQYF; DNA: TGTGCCAGCAGCCGGAGCGGGAGTGGGGATACGCAGTATTTT
D: NA; V: TRBV10-3; size: NA; J: TRBJ2-7; CDR3: CAISESGSYEQYF; DNA: TGTGCCATCAGTGAGTCTGGCTCCTACGAGCAGTACTTC
D: TRBD1; V: TRBV7-2; size: NA; J: TRBJ1-4; CDR3: CASNGGTGGREKLFF; DNA: TGTGCCAGCAACGGGGGGACAGGGGGCCGTGAAAAACTGTTTTTT
D: NA; V: TRBV15; size: few; J: TRBJ1-2; CDR3: CATSREQGNYGYTF; DNA: TGTGCCACCAGCAGAGAGCAGGGGAACTATGGCTACACCTTC
D: TRBD2; V: TRBV5-1; size: NA; J: TRBJ2-7; CDR3: CASSFVAGNYEQYF; DNA: TGCGCCAGCAGCTTTGTAGCGGGAAACTACGAGCAGTACTTC
D: TRBD1; V: TRBV5-1; size: few; J: TRBJ2-1; CDR3: CASSLRTGIDNEQFF; DNA: TGCGCCAGCAGCTTGAGGACAGGAATTGACAATGAGCAGTTCTTC
D: NA; V: TRBV5-1; size: NA; J: TRBJ2-1; CDR3: CASSLGTLNNEQFF; DNA: TGCGCCAGCAGCTTGGGGACTCTAAACAATGAGCAGTTCTTC
D: NA; V: TRBV3-1; size: NA; J: TRBJ2-1; CDR3: CASSQKGDSDNEQFF; DNA: TGTGCCAGCAGCCAGAAGGGGGACTCCGACAATGAGCAGTTCTTC
D: NA; V: TRBV29-1; size: NA; J: TRBJ1-1; CDR3: CSVARGGVTEAFF; DNA: TGCAGCGTAGCACGGGGGGGGGTCACTGAAGCTTTCTTT
D: NA; V: TRBV5-6; size: NA; J: TRBJ2-3; CDR3: CASSLLLRQSTDTQYF; DNA: TGTGCCAGCAGCTTGTTGTTGAGGCAGAGCACAGATACGCAGTATTTT
D: TRBD1; V: TRBV27; size: few; J: TRBJ2-7; CDR3: CASSLFQGAGEQYF; DNA: TGTGCCAGCAGTTTATTCCAGGGGGCAGGTGAGCAGTACTTC
D: NA; V: TRBV30; size: NA; J: TRBJ2-6; CDR3: CAWEVGANVLTF; DNA: TGTGCCTGGGAGGTAGGGGCCAACGTCCTGACTTTC
D: TRBD1; V: TRBV12-3/TRBV12-4; size: NA; J: TRBJ2-7; CDR3: CASSAQGTVSYEQYF; DNA: TGTGCCAGCAGTGCCCAGGGGACAGTCTCCTACGAGCAGTACTTC